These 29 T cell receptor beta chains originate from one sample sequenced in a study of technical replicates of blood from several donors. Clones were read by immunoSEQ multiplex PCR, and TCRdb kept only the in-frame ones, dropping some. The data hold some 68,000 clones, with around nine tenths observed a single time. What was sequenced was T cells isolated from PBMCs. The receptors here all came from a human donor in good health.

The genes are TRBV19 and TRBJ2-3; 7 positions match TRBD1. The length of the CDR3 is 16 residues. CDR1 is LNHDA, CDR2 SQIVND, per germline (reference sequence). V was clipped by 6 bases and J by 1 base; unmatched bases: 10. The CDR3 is CASSQTGRWGTDTQYF. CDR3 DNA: TGTGCCAGTAGCCAGACAGGGCGTTGGGGCACAGATACGCAGTATTTT.

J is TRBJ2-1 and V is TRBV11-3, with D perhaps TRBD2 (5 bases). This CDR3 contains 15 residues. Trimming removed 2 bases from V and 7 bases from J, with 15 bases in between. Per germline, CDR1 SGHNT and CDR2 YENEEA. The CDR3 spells CASSLYVGVMNEQFF. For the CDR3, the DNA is TGTGCCAGCAGCTTATATGTGGGAGTAATGAATGAGCAGTTCTTC.

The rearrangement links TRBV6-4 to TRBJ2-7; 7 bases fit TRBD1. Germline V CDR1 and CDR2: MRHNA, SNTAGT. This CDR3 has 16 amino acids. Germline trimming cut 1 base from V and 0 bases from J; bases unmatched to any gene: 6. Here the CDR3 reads CASSDLTTGSSYEQYF. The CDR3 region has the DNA TGTGCCAGCAGTGACTTGACGACAGGGAGCTCCTACGAGCAGTACTTC.

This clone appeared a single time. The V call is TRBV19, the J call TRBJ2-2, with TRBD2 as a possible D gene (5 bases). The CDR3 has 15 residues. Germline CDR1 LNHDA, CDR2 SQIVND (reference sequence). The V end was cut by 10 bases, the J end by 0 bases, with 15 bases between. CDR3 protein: CATAGLYANTGELFF. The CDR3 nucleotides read TGTGCCACTGCGGGCCTTTACGCGAACACCGGGGAGCTGTTTTTT.

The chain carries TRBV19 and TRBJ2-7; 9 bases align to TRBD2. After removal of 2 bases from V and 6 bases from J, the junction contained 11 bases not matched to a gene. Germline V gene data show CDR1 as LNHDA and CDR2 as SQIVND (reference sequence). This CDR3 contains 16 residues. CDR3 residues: CASSIFSASGNSEQYF. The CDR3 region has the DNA TGTGCCAGTAGTATATTCTCCGCTAGCGGGAACAGCGAGCAGTACTTC.

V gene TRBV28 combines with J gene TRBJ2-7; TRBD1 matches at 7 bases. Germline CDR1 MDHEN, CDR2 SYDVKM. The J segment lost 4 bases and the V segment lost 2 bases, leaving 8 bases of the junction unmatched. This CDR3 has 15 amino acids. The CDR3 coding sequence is TGTGCCAGCAGTTTAAGTCCAGCAGGGGGATACGAGCAGTACTTC. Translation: CASSLSPAGGYEQYF.

The CDR3 region has the DNA TGCGCCAGCAGCCTCCAGGCGTACGCGAACACCGGGGAGCTGTTTTTT. It is translated as CASSLQAYANTGELFF. This chain uses TRBV5-1 with TRBJ2-2; D gene unclear. The CDR3 length is 16 residues. Germline CDR1 is SGHRS and CDR2 is YFSETQ. V was clipped by 4 bases and J by 0 bases, with 13 bases between them.

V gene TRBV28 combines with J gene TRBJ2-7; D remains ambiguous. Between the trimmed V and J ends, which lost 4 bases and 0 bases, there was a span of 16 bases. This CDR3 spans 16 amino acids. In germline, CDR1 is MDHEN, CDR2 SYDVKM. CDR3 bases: TGTGCCAGCAGTTATGGGCGACCGGCCACCTCCTACGAGCAGTACTTC. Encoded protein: CASSYGRPATSYEQYF. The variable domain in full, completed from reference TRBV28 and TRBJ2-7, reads DVKVTQSSRYLVKRTGEKVFLECVQDMDHENMFWYRQDPGLGLRLIYFSYDVKMKEKGDIPEGYSVSREKKERFSLILESASTNQTSMYLCASSYGRPATSYEQYFGPGTRLTVT.

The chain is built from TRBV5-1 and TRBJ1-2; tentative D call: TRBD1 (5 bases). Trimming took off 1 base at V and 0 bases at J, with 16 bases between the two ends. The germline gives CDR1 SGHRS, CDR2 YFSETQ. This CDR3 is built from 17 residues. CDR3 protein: CASSLNGRDYSNYGYTF. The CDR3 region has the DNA TGCGCCAGCAGCTTGAATGGCAGGGATTACTCTAACTATGGCTACACCTTC.

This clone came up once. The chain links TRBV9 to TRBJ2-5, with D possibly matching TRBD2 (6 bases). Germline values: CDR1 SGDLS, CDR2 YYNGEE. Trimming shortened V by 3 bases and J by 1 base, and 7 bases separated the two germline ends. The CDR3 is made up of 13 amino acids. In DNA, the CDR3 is TGTGCCAGCAGCGGCGGGACCCAAGAGACCCAGTACTTC. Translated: CASSGGTQETQYF.

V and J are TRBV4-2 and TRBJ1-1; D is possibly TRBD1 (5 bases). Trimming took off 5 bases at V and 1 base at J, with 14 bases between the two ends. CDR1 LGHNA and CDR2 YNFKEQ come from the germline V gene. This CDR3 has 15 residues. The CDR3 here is CASSERGYRNTEAFF. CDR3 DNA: TGTGCCAGCAGCGAAAGGGGCTATAGGAACACTGAAGCTTTCTTT.

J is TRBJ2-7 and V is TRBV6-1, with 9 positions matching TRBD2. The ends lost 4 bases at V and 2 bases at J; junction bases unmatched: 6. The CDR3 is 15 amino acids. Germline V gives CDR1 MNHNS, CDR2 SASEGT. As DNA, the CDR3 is TGTGCCAGCAGTGTAGCGGGAGTACCGGCCTACGAGCAGTACTTC. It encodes CASSVAGVPAYEQYF.

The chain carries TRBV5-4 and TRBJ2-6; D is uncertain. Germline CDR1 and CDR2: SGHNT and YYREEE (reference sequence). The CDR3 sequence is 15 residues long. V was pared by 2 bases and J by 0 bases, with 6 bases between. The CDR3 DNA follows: TGTGCCAGCAGCTTTCGAGGCTCTGGGGCCAACGTCCTGACTTTC. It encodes CASSFRGSGANVLTF. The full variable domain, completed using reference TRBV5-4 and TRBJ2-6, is ETGVTQSPTHLIKTRGQQVTLRCSSQSGHNTVSWYQQALGQGPQFIFQYYREEENGRGNFPPRFSGLQFPNYSSELNVNALELDDSALYLCASSFRGSGANVLTFGAGSRLTVL.

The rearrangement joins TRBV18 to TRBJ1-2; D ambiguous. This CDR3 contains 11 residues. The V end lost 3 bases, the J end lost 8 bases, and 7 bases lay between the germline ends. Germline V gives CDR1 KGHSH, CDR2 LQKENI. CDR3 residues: CASSPPGGYTF. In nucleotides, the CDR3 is TGTGCCAGCTCACCGCCAGGCGGCTACACCTTC.

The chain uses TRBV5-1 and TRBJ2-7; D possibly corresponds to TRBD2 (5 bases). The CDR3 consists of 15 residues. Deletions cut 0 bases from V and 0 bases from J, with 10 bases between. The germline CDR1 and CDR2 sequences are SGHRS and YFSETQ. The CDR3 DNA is TGCGCCAGCAGCTTGGAGCCGGGAAGCTCCTACGAGCAGTACTTC. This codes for CASSLEPGSSYEQYF.

The CDR3 DNA sequence: TGTGCCAGCATTAATTCGGGACAGGGTAATGAAAAACTGTTTTTT. Its protein is CASINSGQGNEKLFF. J is TRBJ1-4 and V is TRBV28; the match to TRBD1 covers 9 bases. The CDR3 loop spans 15 amino acids. The germline V gene encodes CDR1 MDHEN and CDR2 SYDVKM. The trim removed 7 bases at V and 4 bases at J, leaving 7 bases unmatched.

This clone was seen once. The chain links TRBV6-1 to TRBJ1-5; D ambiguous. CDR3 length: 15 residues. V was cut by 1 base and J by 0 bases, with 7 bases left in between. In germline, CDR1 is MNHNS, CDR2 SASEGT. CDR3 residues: CASSEEIYSNQPQHF. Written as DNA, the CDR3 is TGTGCCAGCAGTGAAGAAATATATAGCAATCAGCCCCAGCATTTT.

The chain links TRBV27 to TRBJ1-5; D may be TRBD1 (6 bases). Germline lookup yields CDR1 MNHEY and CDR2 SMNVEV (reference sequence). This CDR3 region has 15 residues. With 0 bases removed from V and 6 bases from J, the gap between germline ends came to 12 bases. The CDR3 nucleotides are TGTGCCAGCAGTTTATCGGGGGGGGCTAGTCAGCCCCAGCATTTT. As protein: CASSLSGGASQPQHF.

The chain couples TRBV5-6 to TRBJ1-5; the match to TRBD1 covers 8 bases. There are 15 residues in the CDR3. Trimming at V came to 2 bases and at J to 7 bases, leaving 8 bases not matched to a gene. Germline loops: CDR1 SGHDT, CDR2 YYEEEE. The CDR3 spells CASSFAGGAGQPQHF. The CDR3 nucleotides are TGTGCCAGCAGCTTTGCAGGGGGCGCAGGGCAGCCCCAGCATTTT.

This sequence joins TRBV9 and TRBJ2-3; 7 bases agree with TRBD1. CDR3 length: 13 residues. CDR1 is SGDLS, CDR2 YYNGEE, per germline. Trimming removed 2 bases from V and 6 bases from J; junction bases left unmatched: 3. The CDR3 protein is CASSVTGPDTQYF. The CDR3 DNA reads TGTGCCAGCAGCGTGACAGGGCCCGATACGCAGTATTTT.

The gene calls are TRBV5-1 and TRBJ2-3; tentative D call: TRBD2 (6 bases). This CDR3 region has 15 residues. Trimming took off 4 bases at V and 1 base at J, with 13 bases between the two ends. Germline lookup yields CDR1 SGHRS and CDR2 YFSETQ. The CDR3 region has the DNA TGCGCCAGCAGCCGCGGGACCGACCGCACAGATACGCAGTATTTT. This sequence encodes CASSRGTDRTDTQYF.

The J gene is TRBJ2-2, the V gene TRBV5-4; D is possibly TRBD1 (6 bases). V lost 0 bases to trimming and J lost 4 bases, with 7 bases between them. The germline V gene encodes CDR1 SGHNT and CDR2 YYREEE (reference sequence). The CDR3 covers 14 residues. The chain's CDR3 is CASSLEQGTGELFF. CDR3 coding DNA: TGTGCCAGCAGCTTGGAACAGGGCACCGGGGAGCTGTTTTTT. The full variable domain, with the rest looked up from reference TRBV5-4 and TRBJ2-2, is ETGVTQSPTHLIKTRGQQVTLRCSSQSGHNTVSWYQQALGQGPQFIFQYYREEENGRGNFPPRFSGLQFPNYSSELNVNALELDDSALYLCASSLEQGTGELFFGEGSRLTVL.

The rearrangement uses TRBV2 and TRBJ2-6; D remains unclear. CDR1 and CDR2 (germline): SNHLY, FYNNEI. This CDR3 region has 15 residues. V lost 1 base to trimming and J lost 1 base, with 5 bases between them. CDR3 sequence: CASSEVRSGANVLTF. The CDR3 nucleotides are TGTGCCAGCAGTGAAGTTCGGTCTGGGGCCAACGTCCTGACTTTC.

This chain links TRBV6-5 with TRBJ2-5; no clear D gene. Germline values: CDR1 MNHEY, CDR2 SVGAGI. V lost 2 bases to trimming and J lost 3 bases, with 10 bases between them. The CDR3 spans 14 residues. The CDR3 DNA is TGTGCCAGCAGTTACCCGGGTAGGAAAGAGACCCAGTACTTC. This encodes CASSYPGRKETQYF.

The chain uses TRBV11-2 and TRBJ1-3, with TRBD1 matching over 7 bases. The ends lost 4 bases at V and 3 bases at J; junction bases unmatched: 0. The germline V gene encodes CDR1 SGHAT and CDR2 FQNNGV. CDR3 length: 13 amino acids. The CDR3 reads CASSWDSGNTIYF. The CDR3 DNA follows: TGTGCCAGCAGCTGGGACAGTGGAAACACCATATATTTT. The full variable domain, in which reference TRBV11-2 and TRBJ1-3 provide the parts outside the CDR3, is EAGVAQSPRYKIIEKRQSVAFWCNPISGHATLYWYQQILGQGPKLLIQFQNNGVVDDSQLPKDRFSAERLKGVDSTLKIQPAKLEDSAVYLCASSWDSGNTIYFGEGSWLTVV.

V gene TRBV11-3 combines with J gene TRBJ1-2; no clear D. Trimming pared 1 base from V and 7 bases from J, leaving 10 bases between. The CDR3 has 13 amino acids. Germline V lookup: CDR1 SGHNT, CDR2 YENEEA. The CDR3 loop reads CASSLGGPIGYTF. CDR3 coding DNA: TGTGCCAGCAGCTTAGGAGGGCCCATTGGCTACACCTTC.

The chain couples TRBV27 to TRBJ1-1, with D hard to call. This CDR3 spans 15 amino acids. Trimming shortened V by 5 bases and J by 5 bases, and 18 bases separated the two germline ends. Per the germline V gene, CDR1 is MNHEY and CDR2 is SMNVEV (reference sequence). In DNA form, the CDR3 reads TGTGCCAGCAGTCTCCGTCAGGTTGGTAGGACTGAAGCTTTCTTT. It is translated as CASSLRQVGRTEAFF.

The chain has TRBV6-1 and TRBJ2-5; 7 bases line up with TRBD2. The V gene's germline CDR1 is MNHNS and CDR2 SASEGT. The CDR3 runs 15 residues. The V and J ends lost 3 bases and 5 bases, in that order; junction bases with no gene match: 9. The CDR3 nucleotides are TGTGCCAGCAGTGATATGGGCGGGAGTGTGGAGACCCAGTACTTC. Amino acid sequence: CASSDMGGSVETQYF.

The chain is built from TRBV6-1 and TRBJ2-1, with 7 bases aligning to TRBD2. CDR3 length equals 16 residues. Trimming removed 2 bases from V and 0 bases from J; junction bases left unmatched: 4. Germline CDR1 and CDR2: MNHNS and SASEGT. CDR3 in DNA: TGTGCCAGCAGTGAACTAGCGGAAAGCTCCTACAATGAGCAGTTCTTC. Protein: CASSELAESSYNEQFF.